These 26 T cell receptor beta chains were sequenced from one sample in a study of OX40 agonist ivuxolimab in advanced cancers. Sequenced by immunoSEQ multiplex PCR; TCRdb stores in-frame clones only, minus some. The sample includes around 60,000 clones, around 93% of them seen just once. Material: CD4+ or CD8+ T cells sorted from blood, obtained in a trial of the OX40 agonist ivuxolimab. These receptors originate from an adult with an advanced solid tumor such as melanoma, head and neck, liver or kidney cancer.

This clone was seen once. The V call is TRBV7-9, the J call TRBJ2-3, with D possibly matching TRBD2 (5 bases). In germline, CDR1 is SEHNR, CDR2 FQNEAQ (reference sequence). The CDR3 totals 17 residues. V dropped 5 bases and J dropped 2 bases, with 20 bases sitting between them. The CDR3 DNA is TGTGCCAGCAGCCGCCCGACTACCCATATACTCACAGATACGCAGTATTTT. As protein: CASSRPTTHILTDTQYF. Based on the CDR3 plus reference TRBV7-9 and TRBJ2-3, the full variable domain is DTGVSQNPRHKITKRGQNVTFRCDPISEHNRLYWYRQTLGQGPEFLTYFQNEAQLEKSRLLSDRFSAERPKGSFSTLEIQRTEQGDSAMYLCASSRPTTHILTDTQYFGPGTRLTVL.

The chain uses TRBV6-1 and TRBJ1-5; 8 bases are shared with TRBD1. The CDR3 has 16 residues. V shed 6 bases, J shed 7 bases, and the junction held 14 bases outside the gene matches. Germline V gene sequence: CDR1 MNHNS, CDR2 SASEGT. Here the CDR3 DNA reads TGTGCCAGCAGGGAAATATACACAGGGGGATGGCAGCCCCAGCATTTT. It is translated as CASREIYTGGWQPQHF.

CDR3 sequence: CAISELLNEKLFF. The CDR3 nucleotides read TGTGCCATCAGTGAGCTATTGAATGAAAAACTGTTTTTT. V usage is TRBV10-3 and J usage is TRBJ1-4; D remains unclear. The CDR3 loop spans 13 amino acids. Germline lookup yields CDR1 ENHRY and CDR2 SYGVKD. Trimming took off 2 bases at V and 5 bases at J, with 6 bases between the two ends.

The chain combines TRBV30 with TRBJ2-2; D gene uncertain. This CDR3 is built from 12 residues. V was shortened by 3 bases and J by 4 bases, with 6 bases between the two germline ends. Germline V CDR1 and CDR2: GTSNPN, SVGIG (reference sequence). The CDR3 DNA follows: TGTGCCTGGAGCGTAATCACCGGGGAGCTGTTTTTT. Protein product: CAWSVITGELFF.

J is TRBJ2-7 and V is TRBV11-2, with D possibly TRBD2 on 5 matching bases. V was trimmed by 1 base and J by 4 bases, leaving 14 bases between them. This CDR3 is 15 amino acids long. The germline gives CDR1 SGHAT, CDR2 FQNNGV. The CDR3 here is CASSLVADEGYEQYF. In DNA form, the CDR3 reads TGTGCCAGCAGCTTAGTCGCCGATGAGGGTTACGAGCAGTACTTC.

The chain uses TRBV2 and TRBJ2-3; D gene ambiguous. This CDR3 is 14 amino acids long. The V gene's germline CDR1 is SNHLY and CDR2 FYNNEI. V lost 8 bases, J lost 2 bases, and 14 bases lay in between. The CDR3, as DNA: TGTGCCAGCCTGTCGGAGCTTCCCACAGATACGCAGTATTTT. Translating gives CASLSELPTDTQYF.

The chain carries TRBV10-3 and TRBJ2-7; D not resolved. The CDR3 totals 13 residues. V shed 7 bases and J shed 5 bases, with 15 bases lying between them. Germline CDR1 is ENHRY and CDR2 is SYGVKD. DNA of the CDR3: TGTGCCATCAAGGCGGACCTCCCGAACGAGCAGTACTTC. Protein sequence: CAIKADLPNEQYF.

The chain links TRBV5-4 to TRBJ1-1; 11 bases match TRBD1. V gave up 4 bases and J gave up 3 bases; unmatched junction bases: 5. The CDR3 runs to 15 residues. Germline V gene lookup returns CDR1 SGHNT and CDR2 YYREEE (reference sequence). CDR3 nucleotides: TGTGCCAGCAGCGGGACAGGGGGAGGTGACACTGAAGCTTTCTTT. Translated, it gives CASSGTGGGDTEAFF.

The genes are TRBV28 and TRBJ1-2; D uncertain. The V gene lost 10 bases and the J gene lost 4 bases, with 16 bases spanning the gap. The CDR3 runs 13 residues. The germline gives CDR1 MDHEN, CDR2 SYDVKM. The CDR3 region is CATGEGSSYGYTF. DNA for the CDR3: TGTGCCACCGGAGAGGGAAGCAGCTATGGCTACACCTTC.

This clone was counted once. The chain links TRBV28 to TRBJ1-3; TRBD1 matches at 8 bases. V lost 1 base and J lost 3; bases outside the gene matches: 2. The CDR3 is 15 amino acids. Germline CDR1 is MDHEN and CDR2 is SYDVKM. The CDR3 DNA sequence: TGTGCCAGCAGTTTATCAACAGGGGGTGGAAACACCATATATTTT. This sequence encodes CASSLSTGGGNTIYF.

The sample holds one count of this clone. The CDR3 DNA reads as TGTGCCACCAAACCGGGACACTTCTACAATGAGCAGTTCTTC. Encoded protein: CATKPGHFYNEQFF. This chain connects TRBV15 to TRBJ2-1; tentatively, D is TRBD1 (6 bases). This CDR3 spans 14 amino acids. V lost 7 bases, J lost 3 bases, and 13 bases lay in between. Germline-derived CDR1 and CDR2 are LNHNV and YYDKDF (reference sequence).

This chain links TRBV28 with TRBJ2-7; 7 bases match TRBD2. The V gene's germline CDR1 is MDHEN and CDR2 SYDVKM. The CDR3 extends over 14 amino acids. Trimming took 6 bases from V and 3 from J; bases not matched to a gene: 8. CDR3 DNA sequence: TGTGCCAGCAGCCGGTACGGGGGGAACTACGAGCAGTACTTC. Translating it yields CASSRYGGNYEQYF.

This clone was counted a few times. The J gene is TRBJ1-1, the V gene TRBV6-5; D call uncertain. Trimming cost V 2 bases and J 1 base, with 11 bases left between them. Germline V gene lookup returns CDR1 MNHEY and CDR2 SVGAGI. The CDR3 is 15 amino acids. CDR3 DNA sequence: TGTGCCAGCAGTTACCAGTACCACGGGAACACTGAAGCTTTCTTT. The encoded protein is CASSYQYHGNTEAFF.

The chain has TRBV6-5 and TRBJ1-1; D perhaps matches TRBD1 (6 bases). The germline V gene has CDR1 MNHEY and CDR2 SVGAGI. V was cut by 2 bases and J by 6 bases, with 19 bases left in between. The CDR3 has 16 amino acids. The CDR3 loop reads CASSYGGALALSEAFF. CDR3 DNA: TGTGCCAGCAGTTACGGGGGGGCCCTAGCCCTTTCTGAAGCTTTCTTT.

This clone showed up just once. J is TRBJ1-4 and V is TRBV28; the D is unclear. Per germline, CDR1 MDHEN and CDR2 SYDVKM. The V end lost 6 bases, the J end lost 3 bases, and 5 bases lay between the germline ends. This CDR3 is 12 amino acids long. The CDR3 loop is CASRPPNEKLFF. The CDR3 DNA follows: TGTGCCAGCAGGCCCCCTAATGAAAAACTGTTTTTT.

The gene calls are TRBV6-1 and TRBJ1-1; D gene unclear. CDR3 length: 11 residues. Germline loops: CDR1 MNHNS, CDR2 SASEGT. The germline V and J ends were trimmed by 3 bases and 6 bases, with 5 bases remaining between them. The CDR3 reads CASSDYPEAFF. The CDR3 DNA is TGTGCCAGCAGTGATTATCCTGAAGCTTTCTTT.

The chain combines TRBV7-9 with TRBJ2-7; 11 bases agree with TRBD2. Germline-derived CDR1 and CDR2 are SEHNR and FQNEAQ (reference sequence). Trimming removed 6 bases from V and 3 bases from J; junction bases left unmatched: 4. This CDR3 has 14 residues. The CDR3, as DNA: TGTGCCAGCAGTCCTCTAGCGGGGGGCTACGAGCAGTACTTC. Translating gives CASSPLAGGYEQYF.

This chain links TRBV19 with TRBJ2-3, with D perhaps matching TRBD2 (6 bases). Trimming took off 7 bases at V and 8 bases at J, with 10 bases between the two ends. This CDR3 is built from 11 residues. In germline, CDR1 is LNHDA, CDR2 SQIVND (reference sequence). CDR3 nucleotides: TGTGCCAGTATTGGGGGGAGTACGCAGTATTTT. Translation: CASIGGSTQYF. The full variable domain, with the rest looked up from reference TRBV19 and TRBJ2-3, is DGGITQSPKYLFRKEGQNVTLSCEQNLNHDAMYWYRQDPGQGLRLIYYSQIVNDFQKGDIAEGYSVSREKKESFPLTVTSAQKNPTAFYLCASIGGSTQYFGPGTRLTVL.

This chain uses TRBV19 with TRBJ1-4; weak D call: TRBD1 (6 bases). The length of the CDR3 is 15 residues. The germline V gene encodes CDR1 LNHDA and CDR2 SQIVND (reference sequence). V was trimmed by 4 bases and J by 8 bases, leaving 17 bases between them. This CDR3 reads CASSSTGSSKEKLFF. The DNA for the CDR3 is TGTGCCAGTAGTAGCACAGGGAGTTCGAAAGAAAAACTGTTTTTT.

This chain links TRBV19 with TRBJ2-7, with 7 bases fitting TRBD2. Germline CDR1 and CDR2: LNHDA and SQIVND (reference sequence). The V and J ends lost 6 bases and 2 bases, in that order; junction bases with no gene match: 16. The CDR3 contains 17 residues. The CDR3 DNA is TGTGCCAGTAGAGCCACAGGAAGGCTAGCGGCAACCTACGAGCAGTACTTC. Its translation: CASRATGRLAATYEQYF.

This clone appeared once. V gene TRBV5-1 combines with J gene TRBJ2-5, with TRBD1 identical over 7 bases. The assigned J gene may be wrong: the sequence end matches TRBJ2-7 better. This CDR3 has 16 residues. Per germline, CDR1 SGHRS and CDR2 YFSETQ. The DNA for the CDR3 is TGCGCCAGCAGCTTGTCCCTGGGGACAGCCTCCTACGAGCAGTACTTC. It specifies CASSLSLGTASYEQYF.

J is TRBJ2-1 and V is TRBV6-6, with TRBD2 as a possible D gene (5 bases). This CDR3 contains 13 residues. V gave up 3 bases and J gave up 5 bases, with 8 bases separating them. The germline CDR1 and CDR2 sequences are MNHNY and SVGAGI (reference sequence). CDR3 DNA: TGTGCCAGCAGTTATAGCGACAACAATGAGCAGTTCTTC. This encodes CASSYSDNNEQFF.

The genes are TRBV19 and TRBJ2-7, with TRBD2 matching 12 bases. Germline loops: CDR1 LNHDA, CDR2 SQIVND (reference sequence). After removal of 7 bases from V and 2 bases from J, the junction contained 9 bases not matched to a gene. This CDR3 is 16 amino acids long. The DNA of the CDR3 is TGTGCCAGTACCCCGACCTGGACTAGCGGGGCCTACGAGCAGTACTTC. This sequence encodes CASTPTWTSGAYEQYF.

This chain joins TRBV12-2 and TRBJ2-4; the D call TRBD1 from the table was never checked on the DNA. TRBV12-2 is a documented pseudogene. The CDR3 covers 16 residues. The CDR3 DNA reads TGTGCAAGTCGCTGGACAGACGAACTAGCCAAAAACATTCAGTACTTC. Amino acid sequence: CASRWTDELAKNIQYF.

V and J are TRBV28 and TRBJ1-6; 9 bases are shared with TRBD1. CDR3 length: 14 amino acids. Per germline, CDR1 MDHEN and CDR2 SYDVKM. The V gene end was trimmed by 7 bases and the J gene end by 8 bases; junction bases not matched to a gene: 6. Written as DNA, the CDR3 is TGTGCCAGCAAATGGGACAGGGAGGATTCACCCCTCCACTTT. The encoded protein is CASKWDREDSPLHF.

The chain uses TRBV5-5 and TRBJ1-1, with D perhaps matching TRBD1 (6 bases). V lost 0 bases and J lost 5, with 11 bases in between. The CDR3 has 14 amino acids. Per the germline V gene, CDR1 is SGHKS and CDR2 is YYEKEE (reference sequence). This CDR3 reads CASSLGGGITEAFF. The CDR3 nucleotides read TGTGCCAGCAGCTTGGGTGGGGGCATTACTGAAGCTTTCTTT.